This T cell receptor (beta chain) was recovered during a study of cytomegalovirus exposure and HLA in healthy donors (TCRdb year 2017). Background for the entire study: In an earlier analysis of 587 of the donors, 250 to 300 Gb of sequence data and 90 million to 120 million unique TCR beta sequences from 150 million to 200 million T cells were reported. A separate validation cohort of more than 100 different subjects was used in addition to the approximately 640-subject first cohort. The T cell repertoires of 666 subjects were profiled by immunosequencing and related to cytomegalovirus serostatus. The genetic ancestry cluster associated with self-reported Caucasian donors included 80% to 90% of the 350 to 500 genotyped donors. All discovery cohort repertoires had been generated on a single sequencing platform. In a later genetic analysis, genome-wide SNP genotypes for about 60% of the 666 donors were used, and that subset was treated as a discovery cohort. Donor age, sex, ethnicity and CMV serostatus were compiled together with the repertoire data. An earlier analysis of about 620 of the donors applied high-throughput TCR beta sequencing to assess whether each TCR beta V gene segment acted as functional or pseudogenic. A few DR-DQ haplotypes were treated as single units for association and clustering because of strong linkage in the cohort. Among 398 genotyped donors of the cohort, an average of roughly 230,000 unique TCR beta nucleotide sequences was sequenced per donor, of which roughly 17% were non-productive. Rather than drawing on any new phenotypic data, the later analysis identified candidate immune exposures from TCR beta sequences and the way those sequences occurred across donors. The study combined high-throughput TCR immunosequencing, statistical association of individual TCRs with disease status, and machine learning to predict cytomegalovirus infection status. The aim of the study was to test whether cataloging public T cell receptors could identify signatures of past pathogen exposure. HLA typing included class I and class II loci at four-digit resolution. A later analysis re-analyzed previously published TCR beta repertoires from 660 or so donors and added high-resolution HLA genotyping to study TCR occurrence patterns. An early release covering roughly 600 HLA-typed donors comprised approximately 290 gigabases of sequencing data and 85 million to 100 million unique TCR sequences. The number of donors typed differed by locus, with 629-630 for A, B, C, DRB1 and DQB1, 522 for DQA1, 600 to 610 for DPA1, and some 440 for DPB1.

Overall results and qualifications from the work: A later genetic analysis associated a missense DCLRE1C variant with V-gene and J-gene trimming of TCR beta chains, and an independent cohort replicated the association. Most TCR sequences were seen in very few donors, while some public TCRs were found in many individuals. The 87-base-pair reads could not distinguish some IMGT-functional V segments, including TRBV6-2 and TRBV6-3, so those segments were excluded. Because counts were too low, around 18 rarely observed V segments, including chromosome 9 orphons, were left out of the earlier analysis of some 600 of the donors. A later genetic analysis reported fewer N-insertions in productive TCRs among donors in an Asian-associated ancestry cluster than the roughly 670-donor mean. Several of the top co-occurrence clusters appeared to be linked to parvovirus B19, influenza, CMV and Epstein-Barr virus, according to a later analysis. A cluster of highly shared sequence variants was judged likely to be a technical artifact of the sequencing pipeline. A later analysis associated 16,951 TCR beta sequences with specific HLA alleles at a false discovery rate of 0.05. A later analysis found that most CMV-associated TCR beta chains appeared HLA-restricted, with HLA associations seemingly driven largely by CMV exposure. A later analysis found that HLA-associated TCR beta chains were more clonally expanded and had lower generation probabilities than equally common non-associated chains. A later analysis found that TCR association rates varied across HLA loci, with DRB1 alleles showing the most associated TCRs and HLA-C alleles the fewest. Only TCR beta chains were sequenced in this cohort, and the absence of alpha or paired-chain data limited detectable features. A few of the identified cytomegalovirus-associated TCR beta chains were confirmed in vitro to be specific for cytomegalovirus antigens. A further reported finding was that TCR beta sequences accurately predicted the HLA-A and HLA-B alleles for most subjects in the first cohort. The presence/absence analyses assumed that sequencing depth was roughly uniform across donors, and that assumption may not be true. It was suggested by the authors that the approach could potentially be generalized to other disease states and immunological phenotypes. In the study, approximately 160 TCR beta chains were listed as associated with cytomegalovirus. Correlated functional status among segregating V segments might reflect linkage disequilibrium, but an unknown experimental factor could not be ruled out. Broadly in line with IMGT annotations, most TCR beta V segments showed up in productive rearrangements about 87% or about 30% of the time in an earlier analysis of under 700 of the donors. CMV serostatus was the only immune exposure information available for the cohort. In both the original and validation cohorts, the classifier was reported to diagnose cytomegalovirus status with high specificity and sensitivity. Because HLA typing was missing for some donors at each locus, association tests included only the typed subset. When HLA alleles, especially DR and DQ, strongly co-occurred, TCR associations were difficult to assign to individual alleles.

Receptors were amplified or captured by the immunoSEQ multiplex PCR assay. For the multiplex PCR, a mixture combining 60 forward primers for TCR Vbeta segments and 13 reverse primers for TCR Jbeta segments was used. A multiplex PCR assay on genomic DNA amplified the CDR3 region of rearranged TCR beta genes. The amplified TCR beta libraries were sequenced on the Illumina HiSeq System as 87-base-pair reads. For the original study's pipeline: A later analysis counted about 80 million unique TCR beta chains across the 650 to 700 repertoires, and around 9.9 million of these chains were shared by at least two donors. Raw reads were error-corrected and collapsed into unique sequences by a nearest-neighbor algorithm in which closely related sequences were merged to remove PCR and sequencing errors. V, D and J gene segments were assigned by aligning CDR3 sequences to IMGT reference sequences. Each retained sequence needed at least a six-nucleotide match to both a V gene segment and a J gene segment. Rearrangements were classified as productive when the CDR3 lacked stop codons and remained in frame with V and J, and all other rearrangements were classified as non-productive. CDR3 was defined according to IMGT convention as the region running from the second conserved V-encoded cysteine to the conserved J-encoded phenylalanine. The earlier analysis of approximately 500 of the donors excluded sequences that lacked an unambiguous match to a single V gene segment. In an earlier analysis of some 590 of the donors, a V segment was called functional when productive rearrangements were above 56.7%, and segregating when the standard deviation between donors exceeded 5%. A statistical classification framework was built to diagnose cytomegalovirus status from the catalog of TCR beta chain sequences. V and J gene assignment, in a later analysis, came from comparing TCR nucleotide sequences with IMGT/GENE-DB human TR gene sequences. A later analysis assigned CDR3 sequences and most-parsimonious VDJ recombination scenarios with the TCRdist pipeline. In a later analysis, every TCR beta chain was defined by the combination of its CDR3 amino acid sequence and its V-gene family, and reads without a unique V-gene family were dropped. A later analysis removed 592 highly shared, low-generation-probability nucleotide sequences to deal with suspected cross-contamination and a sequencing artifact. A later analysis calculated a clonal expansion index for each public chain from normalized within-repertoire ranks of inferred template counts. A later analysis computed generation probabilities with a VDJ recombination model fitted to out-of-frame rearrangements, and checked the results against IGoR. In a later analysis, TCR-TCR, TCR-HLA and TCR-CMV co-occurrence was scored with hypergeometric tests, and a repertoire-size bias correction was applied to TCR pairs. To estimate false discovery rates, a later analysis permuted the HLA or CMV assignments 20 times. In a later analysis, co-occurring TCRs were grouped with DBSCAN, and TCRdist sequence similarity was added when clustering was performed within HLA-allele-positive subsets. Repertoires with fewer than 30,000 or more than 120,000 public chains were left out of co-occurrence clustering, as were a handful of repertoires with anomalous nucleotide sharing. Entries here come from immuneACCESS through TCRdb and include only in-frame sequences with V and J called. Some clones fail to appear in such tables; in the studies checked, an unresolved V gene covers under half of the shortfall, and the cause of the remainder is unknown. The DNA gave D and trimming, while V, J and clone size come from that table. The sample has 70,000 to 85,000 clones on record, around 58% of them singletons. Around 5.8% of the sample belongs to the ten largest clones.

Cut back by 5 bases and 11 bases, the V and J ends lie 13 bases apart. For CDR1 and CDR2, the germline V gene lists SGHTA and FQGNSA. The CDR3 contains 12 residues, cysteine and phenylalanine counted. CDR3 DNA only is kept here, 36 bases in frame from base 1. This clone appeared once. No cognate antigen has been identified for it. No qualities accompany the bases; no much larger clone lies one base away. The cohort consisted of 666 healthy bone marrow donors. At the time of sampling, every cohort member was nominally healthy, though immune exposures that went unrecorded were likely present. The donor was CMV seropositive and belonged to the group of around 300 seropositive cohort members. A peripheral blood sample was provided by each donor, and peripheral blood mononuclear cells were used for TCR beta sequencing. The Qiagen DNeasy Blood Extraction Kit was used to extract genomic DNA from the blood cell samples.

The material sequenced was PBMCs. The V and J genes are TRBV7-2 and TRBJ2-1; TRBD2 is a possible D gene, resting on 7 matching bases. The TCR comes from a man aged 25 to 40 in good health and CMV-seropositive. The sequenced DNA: TGTGCCAGCAGCCTCCTCGGGGGGCAGCAGTTCTTC. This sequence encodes CASSLLGGQQFF.